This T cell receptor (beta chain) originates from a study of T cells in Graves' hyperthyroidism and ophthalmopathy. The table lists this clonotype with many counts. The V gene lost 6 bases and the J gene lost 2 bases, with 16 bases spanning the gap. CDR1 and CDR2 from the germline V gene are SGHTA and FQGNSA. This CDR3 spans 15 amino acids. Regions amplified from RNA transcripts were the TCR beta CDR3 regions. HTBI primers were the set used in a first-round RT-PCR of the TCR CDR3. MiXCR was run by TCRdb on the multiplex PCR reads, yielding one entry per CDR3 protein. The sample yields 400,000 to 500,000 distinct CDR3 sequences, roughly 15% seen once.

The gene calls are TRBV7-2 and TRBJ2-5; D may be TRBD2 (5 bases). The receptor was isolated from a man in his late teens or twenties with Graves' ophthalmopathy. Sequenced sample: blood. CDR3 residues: CASREGGPLQETQYF. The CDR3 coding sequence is TGTGCCAGCAGGGAAGGCGGGCCTCTTCAAGAGACCCAGTACTTC. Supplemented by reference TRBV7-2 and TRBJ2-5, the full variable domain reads GAGVSQSPSNKVTEKGKDVELRCDPISGHTALYWYRQSLGQGLEFLIYFQGNSAPDKSGLPSDRFSAERTGGSVSTLTIQRTQQEDSAVYLCASREGGPLQETQYFGPGTRLLVL.